These 3 T cell receptor beta chains came from one sample sequenced in a study of CXCR3-negative and CXCR3-positive naive CD8 T cells. The authors prepared UMI-labeled TRB cDNA libraries by 5' RACE. TCRdb re-called the 5' RACE reads and shows each CDR3 protein once, DNA omitted. Its listing shows around 140,000 distinct CDR3 sequences. The sample taken for sequencing was naive CXCR3- CD8+ T cells from blood. Documented subset: CD45RO-CCR7+CD27+CD95- naive CD8+ T cells lacking CXCR3 (TNR3-). The receptors derive from a human donor in good health. Some clones in this sample may be carry-over from other donors' samples.

V gene TRBV7-6 combines with J gene TRBJ1-5; TCRdb's D call of TRBD1 is untestable without DNA. Germline values: CDR1 SGHVS, CDR2 FNYEAQ. This CDR3 region has 15 residues. CDR3 sequence: CASSGGTDSNQPQHF.

The chain uses TRBV9 and TRBJ1-4; TCRdb returns TRBD1, unconfirmable since there is no DNA. Germline V gene data show CDR1 as SGDLS and CDR2 as YYNGEE. The CDR3 contains 15 residues. The CDR3 loop reads CASSPPGQAFEKLFF.

V usage is TRBV29-1 and J usage is TRBJ2-3; TCRdb gives TRBD2 as the D gene, but with no DNA this cannot be confirmed. CDR1 and CDR2 from the germline V gene are SQVTM and ANQGSEA. The CDR3 consists of 14 residues. The CDR3: CSAGRDYGTDTQYF.